This TCR beta chain emerged from a study of blood T cell repertoires in COVID-19. Trimming left V 2 bases short and J 2 bases short, with 7 bases between. Per germline, CDR1 SGHRS and CDR2 YFSETQ. CDR3 length equals 13 residues. Clones were sequenced by immunoSEQ multiplex PCR, and TCRdb holds only the in-frame ones, with some missing. The data contain 140,000 or so clones, roughly 80% of them singletons. This receptor was identified in a human donor in a cohort sampled during active COVID-19. V is TRBV5-1 and J is TRBJ1-1; no firm D call. Sequenced sample: peripheral blood. For the CDR3, the DNA is TGCGCCAGCAGCTTAAGCCCAAACACTGAAGCTTTCTTT. Protein: CASSLSPNTEAFF.